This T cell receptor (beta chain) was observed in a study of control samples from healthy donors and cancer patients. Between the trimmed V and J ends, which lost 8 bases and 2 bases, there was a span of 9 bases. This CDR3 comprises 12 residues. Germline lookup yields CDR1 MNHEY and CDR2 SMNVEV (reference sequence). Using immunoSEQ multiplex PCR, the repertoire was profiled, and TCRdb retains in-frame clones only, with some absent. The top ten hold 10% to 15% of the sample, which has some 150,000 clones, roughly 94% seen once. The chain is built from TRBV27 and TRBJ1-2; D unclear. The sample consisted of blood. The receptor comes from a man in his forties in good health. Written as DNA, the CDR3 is TGTGCCAGCGGGAGTGAGAACTATGGCTACACCTTC. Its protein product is CASGSENYGYTF.